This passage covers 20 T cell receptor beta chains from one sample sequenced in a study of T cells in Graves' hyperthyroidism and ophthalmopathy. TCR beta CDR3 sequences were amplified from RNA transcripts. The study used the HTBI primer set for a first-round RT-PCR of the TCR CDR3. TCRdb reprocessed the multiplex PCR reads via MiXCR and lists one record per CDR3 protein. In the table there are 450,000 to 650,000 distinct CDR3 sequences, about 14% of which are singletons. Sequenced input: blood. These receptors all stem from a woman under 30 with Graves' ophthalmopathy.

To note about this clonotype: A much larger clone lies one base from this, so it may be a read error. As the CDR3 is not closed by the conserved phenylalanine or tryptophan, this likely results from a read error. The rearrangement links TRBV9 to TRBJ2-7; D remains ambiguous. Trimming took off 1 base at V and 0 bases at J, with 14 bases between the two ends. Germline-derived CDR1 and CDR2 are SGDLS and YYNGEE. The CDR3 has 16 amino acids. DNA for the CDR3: TGTGCCAGCAGCGTACGAGCTTACCCAGACTCCTACGAGCAGTACTCC. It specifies CASSVRAYPDSYEQYS.

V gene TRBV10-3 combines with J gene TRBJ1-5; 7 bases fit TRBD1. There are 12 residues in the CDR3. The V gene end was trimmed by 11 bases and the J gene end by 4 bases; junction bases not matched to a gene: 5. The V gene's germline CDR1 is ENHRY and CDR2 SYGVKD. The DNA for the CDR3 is TGTGCCGCGACGGACAGGAATCAGCCCCAGCATTTT. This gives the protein CAATDRNQPQHF.

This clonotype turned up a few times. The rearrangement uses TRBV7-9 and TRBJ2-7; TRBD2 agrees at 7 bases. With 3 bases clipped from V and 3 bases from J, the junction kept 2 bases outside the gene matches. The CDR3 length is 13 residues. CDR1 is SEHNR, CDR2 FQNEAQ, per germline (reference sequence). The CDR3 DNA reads TGTGCCAGCAGCTTCCGGGAGGACTACGAGCAGTACTTC. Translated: CASSFREDYEQYF.

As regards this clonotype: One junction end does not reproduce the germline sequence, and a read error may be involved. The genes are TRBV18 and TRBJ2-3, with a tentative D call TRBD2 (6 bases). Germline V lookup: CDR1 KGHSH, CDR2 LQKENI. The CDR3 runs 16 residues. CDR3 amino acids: CASSSLSGASTDTQCF. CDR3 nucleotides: TGTGCCAGCTCAAGTCTTAGCGGAGCTAGCACAGATACGCAGTGTTTT.

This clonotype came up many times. CDR3: CASSLISPPRGTSGSTDTQYF. CDR3 DNA sequence: TGTGCCAGCAGCTTAATATCCCCGCCTCGAGGGACTAGCGGTAGCACAGATACGCAGTATTTT. This chain links TRBV7-3 with TRBJ2-3; 11 nucleotides align to TRBD2. Germline V lookup: CDR1 SGHTA, CDR2 FQGTGA. CDR3 length: 21 residues. Unmatched junction bases numbered 15, after V lost 1 base and J lost 0 bases.

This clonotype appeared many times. CDR3 residues: CASIQGQGNVRTEAFF. CDR3 DNA sequence: TGTGCCAGCATCCAAGGACAGGGTAACGTAAGGACTGAAGCTTTCTTT. The chain is built from TRBV12-3 or TRBV12-4 and TRBJ1-1; 8 positions agree with TRBD1. The CDR3 is 16 residues long. Unmatched junction bases numbered 15, after V lost 7 bases and J lost 5 bases.

The chain's CDR3 is CASSQDWAAFGRGEETQYF. Written as DNA, the CDR3 is TGTGCCAGCAGCCAAGATTGGGCCGCGTTCGGGAGGGGGGAAGAGACCCAGTACTTC. The V and J genes are TRBV7-9 and TRBJ2-5; 8 nucleotides align to TRBD2. The CDR3 is 19 amino acids. Unmatched junction bases numbered 20, after V lost 5 bases and J lost 3 bases. Germline loops: CDR1 SEHNR, CDR2 FQNEAQ (reference sequence).

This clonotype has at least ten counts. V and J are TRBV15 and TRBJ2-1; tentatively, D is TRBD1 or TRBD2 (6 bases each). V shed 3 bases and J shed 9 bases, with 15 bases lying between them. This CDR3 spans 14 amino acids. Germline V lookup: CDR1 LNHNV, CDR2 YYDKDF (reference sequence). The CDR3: CATSRMEGDAEQFF. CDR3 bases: TGTGCCACCAGCAGGATGGAGGGGGACGCTGAGCAGTTCTTC.

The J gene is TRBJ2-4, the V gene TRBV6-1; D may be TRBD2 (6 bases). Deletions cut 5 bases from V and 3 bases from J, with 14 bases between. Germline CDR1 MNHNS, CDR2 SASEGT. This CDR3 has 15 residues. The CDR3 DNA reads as TGTGCCAGCAGTCGCCGACTAGTGTTCAAAAACATTCAGTACTTC. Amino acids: CASSRRLVFKNIQYF.

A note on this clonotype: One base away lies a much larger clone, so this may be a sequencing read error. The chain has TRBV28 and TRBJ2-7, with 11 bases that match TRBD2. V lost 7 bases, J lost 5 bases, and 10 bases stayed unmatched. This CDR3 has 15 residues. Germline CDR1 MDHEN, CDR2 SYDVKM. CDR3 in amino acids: CASNQVGSGGDEQYF. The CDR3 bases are TGTGCCAGCAACCAAGTGGGTAGCGGGGGGGACGAGCAGTACTTC.

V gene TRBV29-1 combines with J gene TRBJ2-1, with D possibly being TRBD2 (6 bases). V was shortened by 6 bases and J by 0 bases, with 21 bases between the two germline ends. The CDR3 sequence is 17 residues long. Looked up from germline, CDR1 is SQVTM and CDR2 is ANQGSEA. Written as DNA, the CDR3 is TGCAGCGTAGCTACCGGGACTCCCTCCCTCTCCTACAATGAGCAGTTCTTC. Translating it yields CSVATGTPSLSYNEQFF.

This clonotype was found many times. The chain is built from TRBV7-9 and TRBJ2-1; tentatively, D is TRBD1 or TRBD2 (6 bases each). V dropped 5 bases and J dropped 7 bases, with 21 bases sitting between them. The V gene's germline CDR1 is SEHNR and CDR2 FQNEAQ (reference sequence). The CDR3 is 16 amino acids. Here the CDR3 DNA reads TGTGCCAGCAGCGAGCGAAAGTGGGGGCGGGGAAATGAGCAGTTCTTC. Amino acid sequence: CASSERKWGRGNEQFF. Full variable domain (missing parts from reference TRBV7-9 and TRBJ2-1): DTGVSQNPRHKITKRGQNVTFRCDPISEHNRLYWYRQTLGQGPEFLTYFQNEAQLEKSRLLSDRFSAERPKGSFSTLEIQRTEQGDSAMYLCASSERKWGRGNEQFFGPGTRLTVL.

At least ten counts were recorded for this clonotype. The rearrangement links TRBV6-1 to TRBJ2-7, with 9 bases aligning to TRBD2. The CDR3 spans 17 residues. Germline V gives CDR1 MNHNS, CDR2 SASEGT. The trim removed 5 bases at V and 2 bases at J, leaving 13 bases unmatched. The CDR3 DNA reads TGTGCCAGCAGTTACAACTCTCGGACTAGCGAAACCTACGAGCAGTACTTC. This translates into CASSYNSRTSETYEQYF.

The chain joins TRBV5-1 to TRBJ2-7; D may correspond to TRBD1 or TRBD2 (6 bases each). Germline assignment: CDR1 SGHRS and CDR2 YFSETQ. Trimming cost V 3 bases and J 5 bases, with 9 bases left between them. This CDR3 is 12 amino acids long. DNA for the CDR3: TGCGCCAGCAGCTGGAGGGGGGACGAGCAGTACTTC. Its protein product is CASSWRGDEQYF. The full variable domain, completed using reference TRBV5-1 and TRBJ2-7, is KAGVTQTPRYLIKTRGQQVTLSCSPISGHRSVSWYQQTPGQGLQFLFEYFSETQRNKGNFPGRFSGRQFSNSRSEMNVSTLELGDSALYLCASSWRGDEQYFGPGTRLTVT.

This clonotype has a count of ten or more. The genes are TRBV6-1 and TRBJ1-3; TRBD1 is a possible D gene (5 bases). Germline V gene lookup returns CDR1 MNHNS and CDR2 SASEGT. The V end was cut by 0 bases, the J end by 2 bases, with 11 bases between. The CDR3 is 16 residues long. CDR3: CASSEAPGITGNTIYF. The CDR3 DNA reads TGTGCCAGCAGTGAAGCACCAGGGATTACTGGAAACACCATATATTTT.

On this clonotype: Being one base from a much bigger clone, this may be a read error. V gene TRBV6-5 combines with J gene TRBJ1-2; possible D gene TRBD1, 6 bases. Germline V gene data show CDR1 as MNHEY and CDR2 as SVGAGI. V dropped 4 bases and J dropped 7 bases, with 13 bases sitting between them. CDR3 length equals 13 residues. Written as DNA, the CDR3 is TGTGCCAGCAGTTCCGGGACATTTGGTGGCTACACCTTC. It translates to CASSSGTFGGYTF.

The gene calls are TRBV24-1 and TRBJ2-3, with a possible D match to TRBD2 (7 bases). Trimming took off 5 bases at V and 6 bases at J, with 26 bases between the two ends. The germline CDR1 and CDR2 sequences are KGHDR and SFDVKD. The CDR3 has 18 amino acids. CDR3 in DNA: TGTGCCACCAGTGGGGGGGGGGGGCTAGCGGTAGATGAGGATACGCAGTATTTT. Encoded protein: CATSGGGGLAVDEDTQYF.

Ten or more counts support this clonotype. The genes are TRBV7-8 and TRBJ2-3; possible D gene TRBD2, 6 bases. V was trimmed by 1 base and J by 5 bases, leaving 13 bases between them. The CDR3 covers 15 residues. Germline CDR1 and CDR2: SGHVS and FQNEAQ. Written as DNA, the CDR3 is TGTGCCAGCAGCTTAGATGGGGGAGGACGAGATACGCAGTATTTT. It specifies CASSLDGGGRDTQYF.

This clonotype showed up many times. CDR3 in amino acids: CASRDRGNTEAFF. The CDR3 coding sequence is TGTGCCAGCAGGGACAGGGGAAACACTGAAGCTTTCTTT. V gene TRBV27 combines with J gene TRBJ1-1; 9 nucleotides line up with TRBD1. V lost 6 bases, J lost 2 bases, and 1 base stayed unmatched. Germline values: CDR1 MNHEY, CDR2 SMNVEV (reference sequence). The CDR3 contains 13 residues.

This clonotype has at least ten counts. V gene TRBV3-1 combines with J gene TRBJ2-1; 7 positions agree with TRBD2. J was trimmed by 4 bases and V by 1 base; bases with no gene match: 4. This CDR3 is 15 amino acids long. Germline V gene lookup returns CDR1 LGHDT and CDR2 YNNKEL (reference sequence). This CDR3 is CASSQGERGYNEQFF. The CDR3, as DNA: TGTGCCAGCAGCCAAGGTGAGCGGGGATACAATGAGCAGTTCTTC.